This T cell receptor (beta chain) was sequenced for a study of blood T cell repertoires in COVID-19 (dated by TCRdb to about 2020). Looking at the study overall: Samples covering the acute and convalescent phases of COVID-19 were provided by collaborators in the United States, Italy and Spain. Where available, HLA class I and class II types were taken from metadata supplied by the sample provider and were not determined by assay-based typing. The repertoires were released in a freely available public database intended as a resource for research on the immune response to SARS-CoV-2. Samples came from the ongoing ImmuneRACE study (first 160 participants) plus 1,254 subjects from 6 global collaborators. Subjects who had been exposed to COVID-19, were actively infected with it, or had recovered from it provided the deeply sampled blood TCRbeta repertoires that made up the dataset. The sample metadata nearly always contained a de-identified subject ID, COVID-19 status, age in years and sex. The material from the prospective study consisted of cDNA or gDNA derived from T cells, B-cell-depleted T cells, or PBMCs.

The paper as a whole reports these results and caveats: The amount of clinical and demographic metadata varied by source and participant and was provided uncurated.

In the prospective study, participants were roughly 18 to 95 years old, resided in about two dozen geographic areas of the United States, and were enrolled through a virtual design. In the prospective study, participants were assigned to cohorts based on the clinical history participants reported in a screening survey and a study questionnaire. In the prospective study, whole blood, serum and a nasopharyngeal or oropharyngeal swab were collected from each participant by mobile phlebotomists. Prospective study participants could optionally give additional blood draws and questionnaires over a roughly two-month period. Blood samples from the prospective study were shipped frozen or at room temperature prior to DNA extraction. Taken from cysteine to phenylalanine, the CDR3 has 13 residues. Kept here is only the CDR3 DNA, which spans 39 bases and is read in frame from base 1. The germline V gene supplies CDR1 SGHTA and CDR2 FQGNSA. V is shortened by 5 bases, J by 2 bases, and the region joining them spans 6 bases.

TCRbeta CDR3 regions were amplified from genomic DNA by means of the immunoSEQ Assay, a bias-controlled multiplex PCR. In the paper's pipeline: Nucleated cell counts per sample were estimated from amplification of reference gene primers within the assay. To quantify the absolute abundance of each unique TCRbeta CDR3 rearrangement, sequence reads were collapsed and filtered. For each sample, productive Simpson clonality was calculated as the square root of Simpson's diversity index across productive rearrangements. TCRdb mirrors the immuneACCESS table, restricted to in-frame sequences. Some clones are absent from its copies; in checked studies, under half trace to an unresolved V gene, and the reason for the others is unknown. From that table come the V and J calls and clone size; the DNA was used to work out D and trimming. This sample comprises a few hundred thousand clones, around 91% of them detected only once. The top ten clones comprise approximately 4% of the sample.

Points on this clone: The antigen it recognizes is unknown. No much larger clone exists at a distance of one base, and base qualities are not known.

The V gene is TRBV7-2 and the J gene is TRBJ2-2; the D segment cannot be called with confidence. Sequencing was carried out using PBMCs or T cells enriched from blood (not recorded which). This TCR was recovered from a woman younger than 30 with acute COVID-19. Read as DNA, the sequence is TGTGCCAGCAGCACTCAAAACACCGGGGAGCTGTTTTTT. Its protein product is CASSTQNTGELFF.